The clone carrying this TCR beta chain has at least ten counts. TCRdb passed the RACE reads through MiXCR, listing each CDR3 protein once. The table lists 300,000 to 400,000 distinct CDR3 sequences, 4% to 6% of them singletons, with just over 2.5% in the top ten. This sample is part of a study of human T cells and chemical hapten exposure. Study-wide background: Patches with 0.01% DPC went on the upper back, and the tests were read at 6 days.

The V gene's germline CDR1 is LGHNA and CDR2 YSLEER. The CDR3 is 16 amino acids. Trimming left V 3 bases short and J 3 bases short, with 16 bases between. Documented time point: pre-sensitization, week 0. Treatment: therapeutic diphenylcyclopropenone sensitization with weekly scalp DPC. At patch-test visits, sampling came before the patch test. Participating donors were patients with alopecia, aged 18 to 70 years, considered appropriate candidates for DPC. The sequenced sample was whole blood, obtained in connection with sensitization to the hapten diphenylcyclopropenone (DPC). This chain uses TRBV4-3 with TRBJ2-3, with D perhaps given as TRBD1 or TRBD2 (6 bases each). This TCR was sampled from a woman aged 50 to 60 with alopecia areata. Some clones in this sample may be carry-over from other donors' samples. This CDR3 reads CASSQRGAGRTDTQYF. In DNA, the CDR3 is TGCGCCAGCAGCCAGAGGGGGGCGGGACGGACAGATACGCAGTATTTT.